This T cell receptor (beta chain) was identified in a study of molecular identifiers for immune sequencing clone quantification. Study results and limitations: Over 99% of effector molecules, yet under 1% of naive-cell molecules, were held by clones above 20 RNA copies.

Naive CD8 T cells, phenotype CD8+CD4-CCR7+CD45RA+, were sorted. As to this clonotype: Its antigen is unknown.

Via MiXCR, TCRdb re-called the PCR reads, giving one row per CDR3 protein. The table shows some 680,000 distinct CDR3 sequences, with 25% occurring only once. V was shortened by 3 bases and J by 9 bases, with 12 bases between the two germline ends. Germline CDR1 reads LNHDA; CDR2 reads SQIVND (reference sequence). This CDR3 has 14 residues. The material sequenced was naive CD8+ T cells from blood, with Jurkat cell RNA spiked in. Subset indicated: FACS-sorted CD8+CD4-CCR7+CD45RA+ naive T cells. This sequence joins TRBV19 and TRBJ1-6; no clear D gene. This TCR was sampled from a human donor in good health. Some libraries in this study had Jurkat cell RNA spiked in. In nucleotides, the CDR3 is TGTGCCAGTAGTATTTGGAAAGATGGTTCACCCCTCCACTTT. It yields the protein CASSIWKDGSPLHF.